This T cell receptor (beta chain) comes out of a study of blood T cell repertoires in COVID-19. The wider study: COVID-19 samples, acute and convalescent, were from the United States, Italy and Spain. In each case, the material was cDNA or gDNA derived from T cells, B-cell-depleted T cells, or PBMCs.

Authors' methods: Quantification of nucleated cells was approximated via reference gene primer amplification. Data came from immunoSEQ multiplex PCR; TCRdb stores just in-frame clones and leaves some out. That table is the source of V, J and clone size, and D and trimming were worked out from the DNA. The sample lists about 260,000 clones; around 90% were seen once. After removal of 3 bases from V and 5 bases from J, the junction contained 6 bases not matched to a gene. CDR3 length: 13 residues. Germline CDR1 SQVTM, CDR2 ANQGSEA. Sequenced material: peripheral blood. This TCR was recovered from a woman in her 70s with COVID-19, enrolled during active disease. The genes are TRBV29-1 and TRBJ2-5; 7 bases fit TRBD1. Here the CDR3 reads CSVDIRQGETQYF. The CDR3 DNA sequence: TGCAGCGTTGACATACGACAGGGCGAGACCCAGTACTTC.